This T cell receptor (beta chain) emerged from a study of blood T cell repertoires in COVID-19. This CDR3 comprises 13 residues. Germline CDR1 is KGHDR and CDR2 is SFDVKD. The V end was cut by 5 bases, the J end by 2 bases, with 8 bases between. As processed by the authors: Estimates of nucleated cell counts were drawn from the amplification of reference gene primers. TCRdb's table, derived via immunoSEQ multiplex PCR, lists solely in-frame clones and lacks some. V, J and clone size were drawn from that table, and D and trimming were deduced from the DNA. Among about 62,000 clones listed, approximately 90% were seen once.

The source of this sequence is an elderly woman with acute or convalescent COVID-19. The sample taken for sequencing was peripheral blood. The chain employs TRBV24-1 and TRBJ1-2; D remains ambiguous. The CDR3 sequence is CATSGGVNYGYTF. The CDR3 DNA is TGTGCCACCAGTGGCGGGGTGAACTATGGCTACACCTTC.